This T cell receptor beta chain was sequenced in a study of cytomegalovirus exposure and HLA in healthy donors. Study-wide results and caveats: Later genetic work tied a missense DCLRE1C variant to beta-chain V and J trimming. Through in vitro validation, three CMV-associated chains were shown to be specific for CMV antigens.

Primers included in the PCR were 60 Vbeta and 13 Jbeta primers. Profiling relied on immunoSEQ multiplex PCR, and the TCRdb table lists in-frame clones only, not all of them. Here the sample spans over 200,000 clones, over 75% being singletons. Samples came from healthy bone marrow donors. Germline V gene data show CDR1 as MNHEY and CDR2 as SMNVEV (reference sequence). The CDR3 spans 13 residues. The V gene end was trimmed by 6 bases and the J gene end by 7 bases; junction bases not matched to a gene: 8. Note on this clone: Its target is not known.

The chain carries TRBV27 and TRBJ1-2; 7 bases are shared with TRBD1. Sequences were obtained from PBMCs. This TCR derives from a human donor in good health. The chain's CDR3 is CASRKTGTAGYTF. CDR3 nucleotide sequence: TGTGCCAGCAGGAAGACAGGGACAGCTGGCTACACCTTC.